The rows below give T cell receptor beta chains drawn from one sample of a study of T cell repertoires in cytomegalovirus infection. TCRdb recomputed calls from the reads with MiXCR, one row per CDR3 protein. The sample shows 600,000 to 800,000 distinct CDR3 sequences, more than 20% of them seen only once. The sequenced material came from CD8+ T cells from PBMCs. The receptors were sampled from a human donor in good health (CMV status not recorded). Some clones in this sample may be carry-over from other donors' samples. Both conserved end residues are part of each CDR3. The order of the fields is V gene, CDR3 length, J gene, clone size, CDR3 protein. Some rows have no size entry. The others give once, few or many, or a class for an expanded clone.

TRBV6-2/TRBV6-3	14	TRBJ2-5	.	CASSYSTLQETQYF
TRBV12-3/TRBV12-4	14	TRBJ1-1	many	CASSYGQTNTEAFF
TRBV20-1	16	TRBJ2-2	few	CSARDNVGGGAGELFF
TRBV29-1	11	TRBJ2-1	few	CSVTGMYEQFF
TRBV7-9	17	TRBJ1-5	.	CASSFEQGFYSNQPQHF
TRBV20-1	14	TRBJ1-2	few	CSARSSRVTDGYTF
TRBV5-1	12	TRBJ2-2	.	CANLLETGELFF
TRBV19	12	TRBJ2-2	.	CASSTITGELFF
TRBV20-1	13	TRBJ2-7	.	CSAREGVQYEQYF
TRBV20-1	14	TRBJ1-4	few	CSARRVPANEKLFF
TRBV28	15	TRBJ1-6	.	CASSYRDTYNSPLHF
TRBV11-2	16	TRBJ1-5	few	CASSRWDRGRDQPQHF
TRBV12-3/TRBV12-4	13	TRBJ2-7	.	CASSGLGGGEQYF
TRBV12-3/TRBV12-4	13	TRBJ1-1	.	CASIRNMNTEAFF
TRBV5-8	13	TRBJ2-3	many	CASSRSLTDTQYF
TRBV20-1	16	TRBJ2-7	.	CSASPGTFSSSYEQYF
TRBV7-9	16	TRBJ2-1	few	CASRYLAGESYNEQFF